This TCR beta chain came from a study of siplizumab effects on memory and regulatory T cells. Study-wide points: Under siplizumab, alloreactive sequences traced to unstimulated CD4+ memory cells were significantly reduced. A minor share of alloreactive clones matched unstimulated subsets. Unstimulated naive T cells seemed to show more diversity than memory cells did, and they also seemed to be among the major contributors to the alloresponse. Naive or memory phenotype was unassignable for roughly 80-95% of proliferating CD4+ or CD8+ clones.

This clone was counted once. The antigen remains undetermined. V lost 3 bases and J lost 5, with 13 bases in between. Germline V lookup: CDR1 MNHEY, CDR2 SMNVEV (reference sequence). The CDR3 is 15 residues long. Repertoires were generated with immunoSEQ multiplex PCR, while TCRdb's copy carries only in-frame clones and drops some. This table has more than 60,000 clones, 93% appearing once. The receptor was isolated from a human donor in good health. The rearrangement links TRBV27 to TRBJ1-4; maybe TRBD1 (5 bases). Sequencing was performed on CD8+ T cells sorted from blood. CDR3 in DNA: TGTGCCAGCAGTTTGAGCGGGGGAGCGAATGAAAAACTGTTTTTT. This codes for CASSLSGGANEKLFF.